The T cell receptor beta chain described here comes from a study of blood T cell repertoires in COVID-19. This CDR3 contains 14 residues. V was trimmed by 6 bases and J by 0 bases, leaving 11 bases between them. From germline, CDR1 is SNHLY and CDR2 FYNNEI. This table comes from immunoSEQ multiplex PCR, and its TCRdb copy is limited to in-frame clones, with some not included. The data hold some 250,000 clones, with about 90% observed a single time. The clonotype was recovered from a woman in her twenties or thirties who had recovered from COVID-19. Sequenced sample: peripheral blood. This chain joins TRBV2 and TRBJ1-2; no reliable D call. The DNA of the CDR3 is TGTGCCAGCAGCCTCAAGCTCACTAACTATGGCTACACCTTC. Encoded protein: CASSLKLTNYGYTF.